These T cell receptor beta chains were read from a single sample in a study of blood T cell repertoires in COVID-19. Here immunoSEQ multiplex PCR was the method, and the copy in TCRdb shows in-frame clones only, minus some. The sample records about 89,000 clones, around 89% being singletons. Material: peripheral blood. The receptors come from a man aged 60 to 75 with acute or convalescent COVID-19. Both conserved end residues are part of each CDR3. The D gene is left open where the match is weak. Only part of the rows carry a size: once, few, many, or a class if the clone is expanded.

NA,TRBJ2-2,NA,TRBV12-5,TGTGCTAGTGGTATTACAGGGCCTACGAACACCGGGGAGCTGTTTTTT,CASGITGPTNTGELFF
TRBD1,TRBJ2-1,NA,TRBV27,TGTGCCAGCAGGCCTCGTCCGGGACAGACGGTTTTCTTC,CASRPRPGQTVFF
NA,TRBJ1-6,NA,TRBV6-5,TGTGCCAGCAGTTTTGGTCTGGAGAATTCACCCCTCCACTTT,CASSFGLENSPLHF
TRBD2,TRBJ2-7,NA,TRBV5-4,TGTGCCAGCAGCAAGCCGGGACTAGCGGGAGAGCAGTACTTC,CASSKPGLAGEQYF
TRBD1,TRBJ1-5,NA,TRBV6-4,TGTGCCAGCAGTGACGACGGGACAGCCCTAGATCAGCCCCAGCATTTT,CASSDDGTALDQPQHF
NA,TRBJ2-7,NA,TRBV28,TGTGCCAGCATCGGTGGGGGGGCTCTATACGAGCAGTACTTC,CASIGGGALYEQYF
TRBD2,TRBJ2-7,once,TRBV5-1,TGCGCCAGCAGCCCCCTGGGGGTAGGGAAAGGGGACTATGTGCAGTACTTC,CASSPLGVGKGDYVQYF
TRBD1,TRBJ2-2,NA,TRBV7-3,TGTGCCAGCAGCAGACAGGGGGCTTGGACCGGGGAGCTGTTTTTT,CASSRQGAWTGELFF
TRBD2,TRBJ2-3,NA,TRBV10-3,TGTGCCATCAGTGGAATAAGGACTAGCGGGAGGACAGATACGCAGTATTTT,CAISGIRTSGRTDTQYF
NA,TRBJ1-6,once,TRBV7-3,TGTGCCAGCAGCTGGGGGCGGAATTCACCCCTCCACTTT,CASSWGRNSPLHF
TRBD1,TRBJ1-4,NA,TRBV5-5,TGTGCCAGCAGCTTCAAGGGGGCAGAGGAAAAACTGTTTTTT,CASSFKGAEEKLFF
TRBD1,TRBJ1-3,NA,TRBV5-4,TGTGCCAGCAGCCCAGACAGGGGCCCGCGTGGAAACACCATATATTTT,CASSPDRGPRGNTIYF
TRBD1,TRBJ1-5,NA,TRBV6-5,TGTGCCAGCGCACAGTTGGGACAGGGTCGGGCCCAGCATTTT,CASAQLGQGRAQHF
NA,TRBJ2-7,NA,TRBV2,TGTGCCAGCAGCCGCCCGGTCTACGAGCAGTACTTC,CASSRPVYEQYF